The T cell receptor (beta chain) described here comes from a study of PD-L1 blockade in urothelial cancer (TCRdb year 2017). The study in broad terms: Every patient began therapy in 2014 and was given atezolizumab 1,200 mg intravenously every 3 weeks. About 90% of the roughly 29 patients were identified as males with urothelial cancer of bladder origin, and a prior smoking history was reported by 18 of 29 patients. Patients had an ECOG performance status of 0 or 1 and had received between 0 and 3 prior chemotherapy regimens. Blood samples were analyzed 3 weeks after the start of treatment (second dose) and 6 weeks after the start of treatment. Blood samples yielded a median of approximately 150,000 T cells and tens of thousands of unique TCRs, with median clonality roughly 0.082. An exploratory multi-omic analysis was conducted of the somatic, immune and clinical correlates of response to PD-L1 blockade with atezolizumab in urothelial cancer. Pretreatment tumor samples, along with matched peripheral blood serially collected before and after atezolizumab treatment, were subjected to TCR sequencing. Durable clinical benefit meant progression-free survival longer than 6 months, and TCR features were also tested against progression-free and overall survival. In the same patients, whole exome sequencing and RNA sequencing of pretreatment tumors were performed in addition to TCR sequencing. Nine patients reached durable clinical benefit, while fewer than 25 patients did not. Pretreatment blood TCR-seq was available for 27 to 30 patients, at least one posttreatment blood collection was obtained for 25 or so patients, and tumor TCR-seq was available for 25 or so patients.

To estimate absolute template abundance from read counts, synthetic TCR analog templates were spiked into each PCR. The immunoSEQ assay used bias-controlled V and J gene primers to amplify TCRbeta CDR3 regions from genomic DNA. Sequencing of rearranged TCRbeta segments was performed at approximately 20X coverage. As for the original processing: Clustering was used to correct sequencing errors, and CDR3s were annotated against IMGT so that V, D and J genes could be assigned. Downstream analyses used only productive TCRbeta rearrangements, leaving out any out-of-frame or stop-codon sequences. To compute clonality, Shannon entropy was normalized by the log of the number of unique productive sequences and then subtracted from one. Clones differing between time points or between blood and tumor were identified by Fisher's exact test with Benjamini-Hochberg correction at adjusted p below 0.01. TCRdb re-hosts the immuneACCESS table, in-frame sequences only. Its copies lack some clones; in the studies checked, an unresolved V gene accounts for under half of them, and the cause for the rest is not known. The V and J calls and clone size were taken over from that table, and D and trimming were inferred from the DNA. The sample table shows about 43,000 clones, and about 88% are seen once. The biggest ten clones account for roughly 15% of the sample.

Concerning this clone itself: Its antigen is still unknown. No base quality values were provided; no much bigger clone lies one nucleotide off.

The investigation overall reported the following: A pretreatment peripheral blood TCR clonality below the median was linked to improved progression-free and overall survival. At 3 weeks after the start of treatment, tumor-associated TCR clones in peripheral blood had expanded more in patients with durable benefit (n of about 22, p = 0.022). Because the sample size was small (n of about 29) and many exploratory analyses were performed, the results are intended to be hypothesis-generating.

The CDR3 covers 14 residues, taking in both the cysteine and the phenylalanine. Only the CDR3 part of the read is kept: 42 bases, read in frame from the first base. Cut back by 5 bases and 1 base, the V and J ends lie 11 bases apart. CDR1 is given as SEHNR and CDR2 as FQNEAQ, both from the germline V gene (reference sequence). A total of around 30 patients with locally advanced or metastatic urothelial carcinoma, treated at Memorial Sloan Kettering on a trial protocol, made up the cohort. Peripheral blood mononuclear cells were collected pretreatment and during treatment, at between 1 and 8 total time points per patient. The Qiagen DNeasy Blood extraction kit was used to purify genomic DNA from total PBMCs and tumor samples. PBMCs were collected pretreatment and during treatment, and were isolated and stored as previously described.

This TCR was sampled from a woman aged 55-70 years with urothelial cancer. Recombination connected TRBV7-9 to TRBJ1-1; no D segment can be confidently identified. The input for sequencing was PBMCs, taken around atezolizumab (anti-PD-L1) treatment. The encoded CDR3 is CASSRAPGNTEAFF. The DNA sequence reads TGTGCCAGCAGCCGTGCCCCAGGGAACACTGAAGCTTTCTTT.